Sequencing of this T cell receptor beta chain was carried out in a study of OX40 agonist ivuxolimab in advanced cancers. About the study as a whole: Ivuxolimab was an agonistic, fully human IgG2 monoclonal antibody directed against OX40 (CD134), a costimulatory receptor. Intravenous ivuxolimab was administered to patients every 2 weeks at six dose levels: 0.01, 0.1, 0.3, 1.5, 3 and 10 mg/kg. Of the roughly 51 dose-escalation patients, hepatocellular carcinoma was present in about 20, melanoma in around 15, renal cell carcinoma in 9 and head and neck cancer in 9. The dose-escalation cohort was about 86% male with a mean age of approximately 60 years, ranging from roughly 20 to 80. Patients were allowed to have had prior anti-PD-1, anti-PD-L1 or anti-CTLA-4 therapy, and 40% to 45% of the dose-escalation patients had been treated with checkpoint inhibitors. Partial responses occurred in three dose-escalation patients: two with cutaneous melanoma and one with hepatocellular carcinoma. The point of sequencing TCRbeta in the periphery was to test whether ivuxolimab changed TCR sequence diversity and drove clonal T-cell expansion. The paper describes the monotherapy dose-escalation part (N ≈ 52 patients) of the phase I trial of ivuxolimab. Broader findings and caveats from the paper: Low levels of normalized T-cell clonal expansion were also seen in some patients who did not respond. Partial responders in the 0.1-3.0 mg/kg groups had among the lowest normalized peripheral clonal expansion, especially among CD8+ T cells. Which antigens the clonally expanded peripheral T cells were specific for was not determined. At doses from 0.1 to 3.0 mg/kg, clonal expansion was seen in both CD4+ and CD8+ blood T cells between baseline and week 6. On average, CD8+ T cells showed more expanded clones than CD4+ T cells after ivuxolimab.

Remarks on this clone: What this receptor recognizes is not known. Qualities for individual bases were not recorded, and no much larger clone is one base off.

To sequence the TCRbeta CDR3 region, genomic DNA was isolated from the sorted cells. The immunoSEQ Assay was used for sequencing of TCRbeta CDR3 regions. TCRdb re-hosts the immuneACCESS table, in-frame sequences only. Its copies lack some clones; in the studies checked, an unresolved V gene accounts for under half of them, and the cause for the rest is not known. This sample gives about 51,000 clones in total; around 82% of them show up just once. The leading ten clones occupy over 3% of the sample. A distance of 12 bases separates the germline ends of V and J, which lose 4 bases and 2 bases respectively. The CDR3, cysteine through phenylalanine, is 14 amino acids long. Only CDR3 DNA is held: 42 bases, read in frame from base 1. Sequences SGHNT (CDR1) and YYREEE (CDR2) are obtained from the germline V gene (reference sequence). The trial excluded patients who had a history of autoimmune disease or who were on systemic immunosuppression. In every dose cohort, peripheral blood was drawn for TCR sequencing at baseline, cycle 4 day 1, and cycle 7 day 1. Samples were obtained from an open-label, multicenter, first-in-human phase I dose-escalation trial of ivuxolimab. Adults with locally advanced or metastatic head and neck squamous cell, hepatocellular, melanoma or renal cell carcinoma were enrolled in the trial. Before TCR sequencing, CD4+ T cells and CD8+ T cells from peripheral blood were sorted into separate populations.

Sequenced material: CD4+ or CD8+ T cells sorted from blood, taken in a trial of the OX40 agonist ivuxolimab. The sequence was obtained from an adult with an advanced solid tumor such as melanoma, head and neck, liver or kidney cancer. The rearranged segments are TRBV5-4 and TRBJ1-2, with no confidently assigned D gene. The bases read TGTGCCAGCAGCCCCCCTGGACCGAACTATGGCTACACCTTC. Translation gives CASSPPGPNYGYTF.